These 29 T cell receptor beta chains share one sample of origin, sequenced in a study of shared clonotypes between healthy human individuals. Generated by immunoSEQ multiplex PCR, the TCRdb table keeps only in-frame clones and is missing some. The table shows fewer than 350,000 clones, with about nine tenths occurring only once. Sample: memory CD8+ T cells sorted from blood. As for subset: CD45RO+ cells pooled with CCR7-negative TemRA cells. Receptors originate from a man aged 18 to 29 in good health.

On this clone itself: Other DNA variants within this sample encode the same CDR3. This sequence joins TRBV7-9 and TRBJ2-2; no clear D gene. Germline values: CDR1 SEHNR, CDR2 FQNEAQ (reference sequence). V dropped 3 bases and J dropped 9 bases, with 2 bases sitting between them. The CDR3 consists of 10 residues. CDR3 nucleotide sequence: TGTGCCAGCAGCTTGTGGGAGCTGTTTTTT. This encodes CASSLWELFF.

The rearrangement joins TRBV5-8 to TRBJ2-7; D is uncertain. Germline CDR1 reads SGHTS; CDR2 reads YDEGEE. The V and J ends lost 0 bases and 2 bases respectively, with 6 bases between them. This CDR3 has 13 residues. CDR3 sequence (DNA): TGTGCCAGCAGCTTGGGCAATCCCTACGAGCAGTACTTC. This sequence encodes CASSLGNPYEQYF.

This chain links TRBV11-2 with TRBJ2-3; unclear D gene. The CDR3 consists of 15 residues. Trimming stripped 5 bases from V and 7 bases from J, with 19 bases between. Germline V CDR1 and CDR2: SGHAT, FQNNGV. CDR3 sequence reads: CASSPEWPDGHTQYF. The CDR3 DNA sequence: TGTGCCAGCAGCCCGGAGTGGCCCGATGGCCATACGCAGTATTTT.

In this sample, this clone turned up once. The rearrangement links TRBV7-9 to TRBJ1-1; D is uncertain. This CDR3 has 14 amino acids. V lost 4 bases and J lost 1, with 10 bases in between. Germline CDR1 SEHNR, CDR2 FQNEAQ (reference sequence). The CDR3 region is CASSSLDGNTEAFF. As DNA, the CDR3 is TGTGCCAGCAGCTCACTGGACGGGAACACTGAAGCTTTCTTT.

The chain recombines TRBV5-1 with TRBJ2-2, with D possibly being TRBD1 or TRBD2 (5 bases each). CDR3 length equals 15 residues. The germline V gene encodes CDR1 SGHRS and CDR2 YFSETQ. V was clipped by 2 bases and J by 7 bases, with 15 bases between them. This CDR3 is CASSLPGRGIGELFF. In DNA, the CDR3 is TGCGCCAGCAGCTTACCGGGACGGGGCATCGGGGAGCTGTTTTTT.

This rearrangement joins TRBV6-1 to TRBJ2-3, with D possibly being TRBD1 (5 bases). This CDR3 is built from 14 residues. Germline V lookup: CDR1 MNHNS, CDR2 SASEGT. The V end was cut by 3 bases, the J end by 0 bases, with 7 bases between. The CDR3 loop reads CASSDPGSTDTQYF. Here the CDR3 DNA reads TGTGCCAGCAGTGATCCAGGGAGCACAGATACGCAGTATTTT.

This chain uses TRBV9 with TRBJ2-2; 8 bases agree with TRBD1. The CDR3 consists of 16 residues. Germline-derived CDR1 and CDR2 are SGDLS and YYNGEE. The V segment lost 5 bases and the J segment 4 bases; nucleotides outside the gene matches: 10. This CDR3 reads CASSESGGAGTGELFF. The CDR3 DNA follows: TGTGCCAGCAGTGAGTCAGGGGGCGCTGGCACCGGGGAGCTGTTTTTT. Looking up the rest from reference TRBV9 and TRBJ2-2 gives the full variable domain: DSGVTQTPKHLITATGQRVTLRCSPRSGDLSVYWYQQSLDQGLQFLIQYYNGEERAKGNILERFSAQQFPDLHSELNLSSLELGDSALYFCASSESGGAGTGELFFGEGSRLTVL.

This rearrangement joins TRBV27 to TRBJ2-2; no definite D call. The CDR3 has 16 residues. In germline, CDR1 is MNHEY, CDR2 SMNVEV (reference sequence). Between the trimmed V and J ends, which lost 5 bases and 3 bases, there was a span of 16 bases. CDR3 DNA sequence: TGTGCCAGCAGTCCGGCAGCCCCACCGTACACCGGGGAGCTGTTTTTT. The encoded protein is CASSPAAPPYTGELFF.

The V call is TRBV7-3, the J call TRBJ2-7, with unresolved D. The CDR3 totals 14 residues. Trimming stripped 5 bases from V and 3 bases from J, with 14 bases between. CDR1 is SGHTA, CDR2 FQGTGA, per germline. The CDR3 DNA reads TGTGCCAGCAGCCTACGACCCACGATCTACGAGCAGTACTTC. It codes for CASSLRPTIYEQYF.

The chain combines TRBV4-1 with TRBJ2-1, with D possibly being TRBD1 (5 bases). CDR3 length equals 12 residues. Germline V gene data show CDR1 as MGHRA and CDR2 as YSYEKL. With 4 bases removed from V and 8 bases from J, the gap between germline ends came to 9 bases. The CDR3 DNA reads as TGCGCCAGCAGCCCGGACATGCATGAGCAGTTCTTC. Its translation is CASSPDMHEQFF.

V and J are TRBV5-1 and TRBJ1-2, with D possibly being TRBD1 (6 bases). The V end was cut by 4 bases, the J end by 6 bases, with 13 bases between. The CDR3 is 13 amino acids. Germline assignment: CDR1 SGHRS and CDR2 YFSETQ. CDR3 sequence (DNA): TGCGCCAGCAGCAAAGGGACAAGCGATGGCTACACCTTC. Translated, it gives CASSKGTSDGYTF.

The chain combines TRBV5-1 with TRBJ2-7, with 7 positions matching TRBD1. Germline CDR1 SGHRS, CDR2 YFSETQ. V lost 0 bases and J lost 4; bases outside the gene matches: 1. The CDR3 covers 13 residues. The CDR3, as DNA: TGCGCCAGCAGCTTGGCGACAGGGTACGAGCAGTACTTC. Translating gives CASSLATGYEQYF.

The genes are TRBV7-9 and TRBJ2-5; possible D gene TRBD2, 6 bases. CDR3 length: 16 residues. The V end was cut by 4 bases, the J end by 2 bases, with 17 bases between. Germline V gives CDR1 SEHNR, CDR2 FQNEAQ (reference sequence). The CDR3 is CASSSASTRPQETQYF. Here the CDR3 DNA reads TGTGCCAGCAGCTCCGCCTCGACTAGGCCTCAAGAGACCCAGTACTTC.

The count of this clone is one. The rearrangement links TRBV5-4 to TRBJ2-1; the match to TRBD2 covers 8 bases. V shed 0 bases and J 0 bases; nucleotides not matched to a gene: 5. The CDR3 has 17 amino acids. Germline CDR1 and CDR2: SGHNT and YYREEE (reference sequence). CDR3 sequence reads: CASSLAGLGSSYNEQFF. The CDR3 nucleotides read TGTGCCAGCAGCTTGGCGGGACTAGGGAGCTCCTACAATGAGCAGTTCTTC. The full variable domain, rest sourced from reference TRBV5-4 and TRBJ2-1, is ETGVTQSPTHLIKTRGQQVTLRCSSQSGHNTVSWYQQALGQGPQFIFQYYREEENGRGNFPPRFSGLQFPNYSSELNVNALELDDSALYLCASSLAGLGSSYNEQFFGPGTRLTVL.

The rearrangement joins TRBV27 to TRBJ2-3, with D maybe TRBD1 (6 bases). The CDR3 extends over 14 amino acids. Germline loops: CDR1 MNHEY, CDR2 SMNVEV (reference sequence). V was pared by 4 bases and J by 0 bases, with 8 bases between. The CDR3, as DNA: TGTGCCAGCAGTTCGGACAGAAGCACAGATACGCAGTATTTT. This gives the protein CASSSDRSTDTQYF.

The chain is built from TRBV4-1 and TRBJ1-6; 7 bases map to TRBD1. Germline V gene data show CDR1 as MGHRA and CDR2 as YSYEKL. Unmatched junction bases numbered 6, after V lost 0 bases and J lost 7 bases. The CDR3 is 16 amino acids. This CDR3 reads CASSQESTGWNSPLHF. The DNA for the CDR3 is TGCGCCAGCAGCCAAGAATCGACAGGGTGGAATTCACCCCTCCACTTT.

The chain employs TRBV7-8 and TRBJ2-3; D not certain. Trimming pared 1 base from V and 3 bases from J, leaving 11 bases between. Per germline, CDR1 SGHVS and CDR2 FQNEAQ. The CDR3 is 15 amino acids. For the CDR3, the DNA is TGTGCCAGCAGCTTAGTTAGGGCTGGTACAGATACGCAGTATTTT. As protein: CASSLVRAGTDTQYF. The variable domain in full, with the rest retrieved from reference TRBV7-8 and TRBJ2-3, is GAGVSQSPRYKVAKRGQDVALRCDPISGHVSLFWYQQALGQGPEFLTYFQNEAQLDKSGLPSDRFFAERPEGSVSTLKIQRTQQEDSAVYLCASSLVRAGTDTQYFGPGTRLTVL.

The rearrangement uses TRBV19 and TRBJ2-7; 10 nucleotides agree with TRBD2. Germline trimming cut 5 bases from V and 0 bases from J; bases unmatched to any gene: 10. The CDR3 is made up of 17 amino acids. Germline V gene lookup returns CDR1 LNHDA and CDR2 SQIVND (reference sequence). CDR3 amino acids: CASSPAPGLADSYEQYF. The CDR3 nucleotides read TGTGCCAGTAGTCCCGCCCCCGGACTAGCGGACTCCTACGAGCAGTACTTC.

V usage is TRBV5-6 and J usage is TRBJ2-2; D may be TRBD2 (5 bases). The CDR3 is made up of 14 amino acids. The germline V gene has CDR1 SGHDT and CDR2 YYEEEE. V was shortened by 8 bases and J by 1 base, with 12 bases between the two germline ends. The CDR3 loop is CASIKLENTGELFF. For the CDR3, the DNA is TGTGCCAGTATTAAACTAGAGAACACCGGGGAGCTGTTTTTT.

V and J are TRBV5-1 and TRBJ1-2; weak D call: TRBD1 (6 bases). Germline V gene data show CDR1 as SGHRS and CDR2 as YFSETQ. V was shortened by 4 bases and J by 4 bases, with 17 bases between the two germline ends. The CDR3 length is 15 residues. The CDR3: CASSHQGSNPYGYTF. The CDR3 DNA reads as TGCGCCAGCAGCCACCAGGGGAGCAATCCCTATGGCTACACCTTC. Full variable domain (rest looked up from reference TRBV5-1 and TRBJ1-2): KAGVTQTPRYLIKTRGQQVTLSCSPISGHRSVSWYQQTPGQGLQFLFEYFSETQRNKGNFPGRFSGRQFSNSRSEMNVSTLELGDSALYLCASSHQGSNPYGYTFGSGTRLTVV.

CDR3 region: CASSRQGYQETQYF. The CDR3 bases are TGTGCCAGCAGCCGACAGGGCTACCAAGAGACCCAGTACTTC. The chain has TRBV27 and TRBJ2-5, with TRBD1 matching over 7 bases. J was trimmed by 0 bases and V by 6 bases; bases with no gene match: 4. This CDR3 has 14 residues. Germline lookup yields CDR1 MNHEY and CDR2 SMNVEV (reference sequence).

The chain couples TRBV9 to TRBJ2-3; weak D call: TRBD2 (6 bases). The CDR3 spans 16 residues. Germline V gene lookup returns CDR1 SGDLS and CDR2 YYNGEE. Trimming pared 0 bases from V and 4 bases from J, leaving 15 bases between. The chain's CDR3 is CASSVVVAGLPDTQYF. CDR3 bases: TGTGCCAGCAGCGTAGTCGTTGCGGGACTTCCAGATACGCAGTATTTT.

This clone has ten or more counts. The CDR3, as DNA: TGTGCCAGCAGCTTTGCGCGCCGAACTAGCGGGAGGGTCAAGAGCACAGATACGCAGTATTTT. It codes for CASSFARRTSGRVKSTDTQYF. The gene calls are TRBV12-1 and TRBJ2-3; the table's D call of TRBD2 was not tested on the DNA. TRBV12-1 corresponds to a pseudogene. CDR3 size: 21 residues.

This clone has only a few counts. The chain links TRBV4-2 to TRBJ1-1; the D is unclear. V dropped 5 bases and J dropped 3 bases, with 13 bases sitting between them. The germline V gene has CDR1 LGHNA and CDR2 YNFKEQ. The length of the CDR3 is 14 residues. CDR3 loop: CASSTMDRHTEAFF. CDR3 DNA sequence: TGTGCCAGCAGCACCATGGACCGGCACACTGAAGCTTTCTTT.

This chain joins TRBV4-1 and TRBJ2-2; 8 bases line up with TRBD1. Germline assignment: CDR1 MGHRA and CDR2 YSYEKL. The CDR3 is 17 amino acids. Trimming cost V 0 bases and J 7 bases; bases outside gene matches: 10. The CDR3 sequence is CASSQDSGQGRGGELFF. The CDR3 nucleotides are TGCGCCAGCAGCCAAGATTCCGGACAGGGAAGGGGCGGGGAGCTGTTTTTT.

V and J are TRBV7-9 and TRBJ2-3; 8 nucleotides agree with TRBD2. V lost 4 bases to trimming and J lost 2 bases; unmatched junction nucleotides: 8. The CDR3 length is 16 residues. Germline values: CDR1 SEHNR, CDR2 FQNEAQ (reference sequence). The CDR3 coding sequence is TGTGCCAGCAGCTCCCTCGGGGGGGAGCCCACAGATACGCAGTATTTT. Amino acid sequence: CASSSLGGEPTDTQYF.

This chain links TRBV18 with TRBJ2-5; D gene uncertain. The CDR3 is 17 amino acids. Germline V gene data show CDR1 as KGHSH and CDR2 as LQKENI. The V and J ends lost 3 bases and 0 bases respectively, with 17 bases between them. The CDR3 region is CASSPTGSVRNQETQYF. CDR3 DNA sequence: TGTGCCAGCTCACCTACGGGCAGCGTTCGAAACCAAGAGACCCAGTACTTC.

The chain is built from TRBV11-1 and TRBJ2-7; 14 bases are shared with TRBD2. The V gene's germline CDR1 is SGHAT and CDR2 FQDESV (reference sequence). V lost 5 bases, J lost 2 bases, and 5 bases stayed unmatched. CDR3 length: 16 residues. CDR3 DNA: TGTGCCAGCAGCCAACGGACTAGCGGGGGGCCCTACGAGCAGTACTTC. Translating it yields CASSQRTSGGPYEQYF. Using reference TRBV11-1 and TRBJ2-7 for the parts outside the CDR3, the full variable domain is EAEVAQSPRYKITEKSQAVAFWCDPISGHATLYWYRQILGQGPELLVQFQDESVVDDSQLPKDRFSAERLKGVDSTLKIQPAELGDSAMYLCASSQRTSGGPYEQYFGPGTRLTVT.

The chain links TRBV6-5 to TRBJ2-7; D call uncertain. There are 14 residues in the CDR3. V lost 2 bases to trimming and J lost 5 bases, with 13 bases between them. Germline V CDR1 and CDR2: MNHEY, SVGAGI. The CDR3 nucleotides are TGTGCCAGCAGTTACGCTAACATACGCGACGAGCAGTACTTC. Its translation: CASSYANIRDEQYF.